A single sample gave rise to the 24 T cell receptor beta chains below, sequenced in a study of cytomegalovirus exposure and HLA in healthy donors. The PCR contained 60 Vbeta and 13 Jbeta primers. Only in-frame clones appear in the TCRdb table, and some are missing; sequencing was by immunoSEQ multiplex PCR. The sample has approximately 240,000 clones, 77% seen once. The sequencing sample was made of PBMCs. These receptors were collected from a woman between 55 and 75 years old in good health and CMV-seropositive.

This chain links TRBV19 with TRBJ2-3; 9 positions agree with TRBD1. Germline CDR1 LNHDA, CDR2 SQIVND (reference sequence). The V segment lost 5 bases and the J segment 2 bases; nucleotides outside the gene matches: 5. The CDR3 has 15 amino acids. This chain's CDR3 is CASSAGTGYTDTQYF. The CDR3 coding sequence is TGTGCCAGTAGTGCGGGGACAGGGTACACAGATACGCAGTATTTT.

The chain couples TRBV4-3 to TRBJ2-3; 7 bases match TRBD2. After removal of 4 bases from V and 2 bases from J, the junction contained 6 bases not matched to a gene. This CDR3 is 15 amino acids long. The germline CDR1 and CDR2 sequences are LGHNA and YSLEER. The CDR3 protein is CASSPGRGYTDTQYF. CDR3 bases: TGCGCCAGCAGCCCCGGGCGGGGGTACACAGATACGCAGTATTTT.

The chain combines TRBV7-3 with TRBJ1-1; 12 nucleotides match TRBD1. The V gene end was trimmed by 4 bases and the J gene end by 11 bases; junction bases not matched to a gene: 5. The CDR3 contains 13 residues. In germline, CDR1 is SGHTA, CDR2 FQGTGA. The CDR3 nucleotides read TGTGCCAGCAGCTCGAGGGACAGGGGGCACGCTTTCTTT. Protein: CASSSRDRGHAFF.

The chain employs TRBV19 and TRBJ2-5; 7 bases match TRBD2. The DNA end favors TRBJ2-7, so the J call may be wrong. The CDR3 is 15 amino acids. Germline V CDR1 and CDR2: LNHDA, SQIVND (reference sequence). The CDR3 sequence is CASSIDGGGSYEQYF. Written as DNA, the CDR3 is TGTGCCAGTAGTATTGACGGCGGGGGCTCCTACGAGCAGTACTTC.

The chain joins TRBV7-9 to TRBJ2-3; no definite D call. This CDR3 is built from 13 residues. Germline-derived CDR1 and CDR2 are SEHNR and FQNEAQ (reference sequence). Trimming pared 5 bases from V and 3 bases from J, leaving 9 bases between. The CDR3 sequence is CASSLFGTDTQYF. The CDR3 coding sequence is TGTGCCAGCAGCCTTTTCGGGACAGATACGCAGTATTTT.

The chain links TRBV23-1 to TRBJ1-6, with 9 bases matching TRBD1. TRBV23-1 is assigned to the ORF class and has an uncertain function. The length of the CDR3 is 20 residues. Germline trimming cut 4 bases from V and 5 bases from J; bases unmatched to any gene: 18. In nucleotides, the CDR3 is TGCGCCAGCAGTCCCCGCCGGGACAGGGCTCCCGAGGGTCATAATTCACCCCTCCACTTT. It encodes CASSPRRDRAPEGHNSPLHF.

This CDR3 reads CASSLAGGITDTQYF. CDR3 DNA: TGTGCCAGCAGCTTAGCGGGGGGCATCACAGATACGCAGTATTTT. The rearrangement joins TRBV11-3 to TRBJ2-3; a possible D gene is TRBD2 (7 bases). V was cut by 1 base and J by 2 bases, with 10 bases left in between. The germline gives CDR1 SGHNT, CDR2 YENEEA. This CDR3 has 15 amino acids.

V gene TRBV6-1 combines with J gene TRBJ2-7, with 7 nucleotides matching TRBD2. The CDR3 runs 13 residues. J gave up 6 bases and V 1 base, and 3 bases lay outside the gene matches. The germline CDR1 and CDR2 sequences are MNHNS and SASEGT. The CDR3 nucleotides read TGTGCCAGCAGTGAAGGGGAGGGTACCGAGCAGTACTTC. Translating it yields CASSEGEGTEQYF.

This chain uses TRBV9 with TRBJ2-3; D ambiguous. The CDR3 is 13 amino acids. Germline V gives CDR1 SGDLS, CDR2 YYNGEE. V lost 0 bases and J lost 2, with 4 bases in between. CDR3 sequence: CASSVVATDTQYF. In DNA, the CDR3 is TGTGCCAGCAGCGTAGTAGCCACAGATACGCAGTATTTT.

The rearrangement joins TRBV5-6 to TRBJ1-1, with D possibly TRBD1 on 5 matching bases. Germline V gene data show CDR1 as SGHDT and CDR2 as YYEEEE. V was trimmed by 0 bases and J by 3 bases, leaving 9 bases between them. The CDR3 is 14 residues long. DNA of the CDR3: TGTGCCAGCAGCTTGGGGGGCAGGTACACTGAAGCTTTCTTT. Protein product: CASSLGGRYTEAFF.

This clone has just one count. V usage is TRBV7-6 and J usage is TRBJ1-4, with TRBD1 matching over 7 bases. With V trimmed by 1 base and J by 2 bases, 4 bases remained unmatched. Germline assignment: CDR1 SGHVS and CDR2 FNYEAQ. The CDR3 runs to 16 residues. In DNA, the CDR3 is TGTGCCAGCAGCTTAGTCGTCAGGGGGACTAATGAAAAACTGTTTTTT. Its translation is CASSLVVRGTNEKLFF.

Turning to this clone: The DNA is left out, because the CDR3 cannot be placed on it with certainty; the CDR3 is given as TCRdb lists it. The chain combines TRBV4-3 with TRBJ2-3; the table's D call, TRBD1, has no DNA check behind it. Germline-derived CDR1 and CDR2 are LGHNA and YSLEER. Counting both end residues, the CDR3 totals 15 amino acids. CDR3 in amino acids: CASSLTAQYFDTQYF.

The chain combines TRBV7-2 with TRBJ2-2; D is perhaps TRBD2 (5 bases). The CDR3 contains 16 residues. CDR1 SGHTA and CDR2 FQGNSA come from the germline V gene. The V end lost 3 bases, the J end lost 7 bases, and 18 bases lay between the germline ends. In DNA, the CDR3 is TGTGCCAGCAGCTTTACCCACCCTAGGGCGGGCGGGGAGCTGTTTTTT. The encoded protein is CASSFTHPRAGGELFF.

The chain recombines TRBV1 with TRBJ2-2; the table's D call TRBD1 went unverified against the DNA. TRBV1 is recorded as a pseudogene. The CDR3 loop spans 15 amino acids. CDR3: CTSSKQGAGTGELFF. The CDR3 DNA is TGCACCAGCAGCAAACAGGGGGCCGGGACCGGGGAGCTGTTTTTT.

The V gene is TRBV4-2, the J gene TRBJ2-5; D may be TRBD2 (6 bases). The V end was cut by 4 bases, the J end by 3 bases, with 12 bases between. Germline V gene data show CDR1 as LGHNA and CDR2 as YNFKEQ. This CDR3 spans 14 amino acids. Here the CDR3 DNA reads TGTGCCAGCAGCCCGCCCGCGGGGAAAGAGACCCAGTACTTC. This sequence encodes CASSPPAGKETQYF.

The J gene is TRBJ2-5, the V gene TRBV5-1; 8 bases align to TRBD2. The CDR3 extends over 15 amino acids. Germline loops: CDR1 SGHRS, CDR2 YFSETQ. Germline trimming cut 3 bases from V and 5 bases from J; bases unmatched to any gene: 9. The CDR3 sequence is CASSSQGLGGETQYF. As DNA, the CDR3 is TGCGCCAGCAGCTCACAGGGACTAGGAGGGGAGACCCAGTACTTC.

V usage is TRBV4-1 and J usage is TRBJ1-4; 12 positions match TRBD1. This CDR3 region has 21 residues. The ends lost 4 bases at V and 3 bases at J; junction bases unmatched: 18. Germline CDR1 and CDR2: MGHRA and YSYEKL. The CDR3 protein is CASSRVGTGGAPAGANEKLFF. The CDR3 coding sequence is TGCGCCAGCAGCCGCGTCGGGACAGGGGGCGCCCCGGCCGGGGCTAATGAAAAACTGTTTTTT.

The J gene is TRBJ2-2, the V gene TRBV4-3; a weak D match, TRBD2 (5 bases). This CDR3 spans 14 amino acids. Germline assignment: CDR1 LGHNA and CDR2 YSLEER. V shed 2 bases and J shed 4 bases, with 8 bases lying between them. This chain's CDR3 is CASSQIRGTGELFF. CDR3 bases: TGCGCCAGCAGCCAAATTCGGGGCACCGGGGAGCTGTTTTTT.

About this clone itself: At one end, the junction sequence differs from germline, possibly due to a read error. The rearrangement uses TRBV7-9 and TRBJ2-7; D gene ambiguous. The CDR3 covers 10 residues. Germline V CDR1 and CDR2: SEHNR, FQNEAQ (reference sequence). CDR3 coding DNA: TGTTCCAGCAGCTCCAGCGAGCAGTACTTC. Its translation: CSSSSSEQYF.

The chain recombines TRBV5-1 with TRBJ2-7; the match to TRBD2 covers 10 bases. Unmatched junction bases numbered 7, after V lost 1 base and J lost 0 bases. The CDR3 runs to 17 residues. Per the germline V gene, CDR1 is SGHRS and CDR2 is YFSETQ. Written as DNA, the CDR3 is TGCGCCAGCAGCTTGCTAGCGGGAGCTAGGAGCTCCTACGAGCAGTACTTC. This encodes CASSLLAGARSSYEQYF.

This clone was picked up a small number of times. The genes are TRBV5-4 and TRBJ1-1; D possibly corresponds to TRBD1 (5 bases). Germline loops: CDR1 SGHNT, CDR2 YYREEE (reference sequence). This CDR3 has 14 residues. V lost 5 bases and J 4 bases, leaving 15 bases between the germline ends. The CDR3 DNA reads TGTGCCAGCAGGGACGTAAGGGGAGGCACTGAAGCTTTCTTT. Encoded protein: CASRDVRGGTEAFF.

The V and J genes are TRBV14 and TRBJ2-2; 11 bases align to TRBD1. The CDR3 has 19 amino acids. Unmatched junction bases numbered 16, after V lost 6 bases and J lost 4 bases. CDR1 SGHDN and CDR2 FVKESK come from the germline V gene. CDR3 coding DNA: TGTGCCAGCAGTCGAGACTTCCCGGGACAGGGGGTTAGCACCGGGGAGCTGTTTTTT. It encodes CASSRDFPGQGVSTGELFF.

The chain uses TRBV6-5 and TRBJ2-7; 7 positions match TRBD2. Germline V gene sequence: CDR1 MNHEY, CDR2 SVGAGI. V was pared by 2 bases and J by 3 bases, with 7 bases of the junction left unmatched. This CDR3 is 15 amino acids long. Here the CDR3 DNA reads TGTGCCAGCAGTTACCAGGCGGGAGCCCACTACGAGCAGTACTTC. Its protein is CASSYQAGAHYEQYF.

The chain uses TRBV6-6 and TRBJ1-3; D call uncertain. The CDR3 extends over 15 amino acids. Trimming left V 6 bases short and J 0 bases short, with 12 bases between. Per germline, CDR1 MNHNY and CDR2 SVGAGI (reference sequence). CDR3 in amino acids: CASREGLSSGNTIYF. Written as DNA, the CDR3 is TGTGCCAGCAGGGAGGGTTTGTCCTCTGGAAACACCATATATTTT.